This T cell receptor beta chain comes out of a study of CD8+ T cells in alopecia areata. Study conclusions and caveats: Clonality in the scalp and expanded CD8+ clones ranked among the top 100 were significantly decreased by tofacitinib. Persistence in scalp and blood during tofacitinib was observed for many expanded lesional clones.

Indicated treatment: oral pan-JAK inhibitor, 5-10 mg twice daily. Of note for this clone: Its antigen is as yet unknown.

Germline CDR1 and CDR2: SGHRS and YFSETQ. The CDR3 covers 14 residues. Trimming cost V 5 bases and J 4 bases, with 15 bases left between them. After isolation, RNA underwent reverse transcription to generate cDNA as the sequencing template. Profiled with immunoSEQ multiplex PCR; TCRdb holds only in-frame clones, not every one. The sample lists 200,000 or so clones, 58% occurring once. The chain couples TRBV5-1 to TRBJ1-1; D is uncertain. This clonotype originated in a human donor with alopecia areata. The sequencing here drew on CD4+ T cells sorted from blood, taken at week 24, from a patient treated with tofacitinib. The CDR3 reads CASRPTLQGTEAFF. Written as DNA, the CDR3 is TGCGCCAGCAGACCGACCCTCCAAGGCACTGAAGCTTTCTTT.